This T cell receptor beta chain was identified during a study of blood T cells in healthy people across ages. CDR1 and CDR2 from the germline V gene are LGHDT and YNNKEL (reference sequence). CDR3 length equals 14 residues. V gave up 6 bases and J gave up 7 bases; unmatched junction bases: 6. This clonotype was seen once. Using a J-beta primer mix together with a sample-barcoded 5' primer, a second PCR was run for roughly 7 to 12 cycles. TCRdb reprocessed the 5' RACE reads with MiXCR, giving one entry per CDR3 protein. The table shows around 500,000 distinct CDR3 sequences, with 40% to 50% occurring only once.

The specimen sequenced was blood. V and J are TRBV3-1 and TRBJ1-4, with 9 bases that match TRBD1. This TCR derives from a man older than 75 in good health. The CDR3 bases are TGTGCCAGCAGTCACAGGGGGCAGGGTGAAAAACTGTTTTTT. It specifies CASSHRGQGEKLFF.